This T cell receptor beta chain is drawn from a study of CD4 and CD8 cells across lung adenocarcinoma regions. MiXCR, applied by TCRdb to the PCR reads, yields one record per CDR3 protein. The table has 5,500 to 7,500 distinct CDR3 sequences, around 48% seen once. Samples came from patients with localized non-small cell lung adenocarcinoma. Only a few counts were recorded for this clonotype. V shed 5 bases and J shed 11 bases, with 21 bases lying between them. Per the germline V gene, CDR1 is MNHEY and CDR2 is SMNVEV (reference sequence). The CDR3 has 15 residues. J is TRBJ1-4 and V is TRBV27; D possibly corresponds to TRBD1 (6 bases). The sequence derives from a female donor with lung adenocarcinoma. The CD4 and CD8 labels of this study may be unreliable. Sequenced material: CD8+ T cells from the center of a lung tumor. The chain's CDR3 is CASSPTDRGGMKLFF. In DNA, the CDR3 is TGTGCCAGCAGTCCGACGGACAGAGGAGGAATGAAACTGTTTTTT.